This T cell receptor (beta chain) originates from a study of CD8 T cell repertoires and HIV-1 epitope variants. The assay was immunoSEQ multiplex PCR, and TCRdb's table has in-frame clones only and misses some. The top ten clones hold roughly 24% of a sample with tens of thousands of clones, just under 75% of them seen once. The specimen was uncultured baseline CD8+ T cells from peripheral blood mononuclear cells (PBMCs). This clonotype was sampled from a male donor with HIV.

DNA of the CDR3: TGTGCCAGTAGTCCCTACGCGGGGGCTTCTTACAATGAGCAGTTCTTC. Its translation is CASSPYAGASYNEQFF. V and J are TRBV19 and TRBJ2-1, with a weak D call TRBD2 (7 bases). The CDR3 is 16 amino acids. From germline, CDR1 is LNHDA and CDR2 SQIVND (reference sequence). Trimming left V 5 bases short and J 4 bases short, with 18 bases between.